Below, 5 T cell receptor beta chains from the same sample are listed, as sequenced in a study of OX40 agonist ivuxolimab in advanced cancers. Clones were read by immunoSEQ multiplex PCR, and TCRdb kept only the in-frame ones, dropping some. This sample yields tens of thousands of clones, of which approximately 89% are seen a single time; 15% to 20% belongs to the top ten. The specimen comprised CD4+ or CD8+ T cells sorted from blood, sampled in a trial of the OX40 agonist ivuxolimab. All receptors come from an adult with an advanced solid tumor such as melanoma, head and neck, liver or kidney cancer.

The CDR3 protein is CASSELGTDAYNEQFF. CDR3 coding DNA: TGTGCCAGCAGTGAACTTGGGACCGATGCCTACAATGAGCAGTTCTTC. V is TRBV6-1 and J is TRBJ2-1; D may correspond to TRBD1 or TRBD2 (5 bases each). Per the germline V gene, CDR1 is MNHNS and CDR2 is SASEGT. The CDR3 has 16 residues. The ends were cut back, 2 bases at V and 2 bases at J, with 13 bases in the middle.

A remark on this clone: Germline is not matched at one junction end, which may reflect a read error. Distinct nucleotide sequences in the sample also encode this CDR3. The rearrangement joins TRBV27 to TRBJ1-2, with 11 bases identical to TRBD1. Germline-derived CDR1 and CDR2 are MNHEY and SMNVEV (reference sequence). The CDR3 consists of 14 residues. The CDR3 nucleotides are TGCGCCAGCAGCGGGACAGGGGGTAACTATGGCTACACCTTC. It codes for CASSGTGGNYGYTF.

This chain links TRBV6-1 with TRBJ1-5; D is uncertain. V was pared by 0 bases and J by 7 bases, with 16 bases between. CDR1 and CDR2 (germline): MNHNS, SASEGT. CDR3 length: 16 amino acids. This chain's CDR3 is CASSEARGWVEQPQHF. CDR3 DNA: TGTGCCAGCAGTGAAGCGAGAGGCTGGGTGGAGCAGCCCCAGCATTTT.

The chain has TRBV5-8 and TRBJ2-7; 10 bases fit TRBD2. Losses at the gene ends were 3 bases for V and 0 bases for J; bases not matched to a gene: 9. CDR3 size: 17 residues. Germline V gene lookup returns CDR1 SGHTS and CDR2 YDEGEE. The CDR3 DNA is TGTGCCAGCAGCTGGGGGACTAGCGTGGGATCCTCCTACGAGCAGTACTTC. Amino acid sequence: CASSWGTSVGSSYEQYF.

This chain connects TRBV27 to TRBJ2-1; TRBD2 matches at 7 bases. The V gene's germline CDR1 is MNHEY and CDR2 SMNVEV (reference sequence). V gave up 5 bases and J gave up 13 bases; unmatched junction bases: 8. There are 12 residues in the CDR3. The DNA of the CDR3 is TGTGCCAGCAGTACCAGCGGGGCAGAACAGTTCTTC. This sequence encodes CASSTSGAEQFF.